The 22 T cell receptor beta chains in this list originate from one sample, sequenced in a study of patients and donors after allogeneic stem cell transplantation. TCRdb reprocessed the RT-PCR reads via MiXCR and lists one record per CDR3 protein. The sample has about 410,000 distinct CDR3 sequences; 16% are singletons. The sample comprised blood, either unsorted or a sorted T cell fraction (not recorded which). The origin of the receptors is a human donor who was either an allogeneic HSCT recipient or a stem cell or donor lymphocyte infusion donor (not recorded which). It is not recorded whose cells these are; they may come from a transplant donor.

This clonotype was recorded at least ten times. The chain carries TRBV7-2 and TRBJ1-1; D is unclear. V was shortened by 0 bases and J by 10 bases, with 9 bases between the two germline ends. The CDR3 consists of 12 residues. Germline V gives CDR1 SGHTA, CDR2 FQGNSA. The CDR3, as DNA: TGTGCCAGCAGCTTAGCGGGAGGAGGAGCTTTCTTT. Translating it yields CASSLAGGGAFF.

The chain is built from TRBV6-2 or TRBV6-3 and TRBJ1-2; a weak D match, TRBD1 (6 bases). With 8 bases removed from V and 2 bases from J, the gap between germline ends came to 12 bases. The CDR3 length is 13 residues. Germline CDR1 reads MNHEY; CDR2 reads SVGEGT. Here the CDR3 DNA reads TGTGCCAGCGAGGAACAGGGAAACTATGGCTACACCTTC. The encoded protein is CASEEQGNYGYTF.

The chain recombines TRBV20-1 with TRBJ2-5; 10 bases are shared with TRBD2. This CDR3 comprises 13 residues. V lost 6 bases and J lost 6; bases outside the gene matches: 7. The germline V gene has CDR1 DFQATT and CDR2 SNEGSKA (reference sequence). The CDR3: CSALPGLAKTQYF. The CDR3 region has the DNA TGCAGTGCGCTCCCGGGACTAGCGAAGACCCAGTACTTC.

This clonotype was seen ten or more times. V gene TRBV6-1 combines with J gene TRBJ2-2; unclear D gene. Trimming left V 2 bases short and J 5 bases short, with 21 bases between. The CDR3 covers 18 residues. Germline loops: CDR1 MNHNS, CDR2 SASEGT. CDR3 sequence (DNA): TGTGCCAGCAGTGAAATCCCCCGGCTAGATAAACTGACCGGGGAGCTGTTTTTT. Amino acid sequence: CASSEIPRLDKLTGELFF.

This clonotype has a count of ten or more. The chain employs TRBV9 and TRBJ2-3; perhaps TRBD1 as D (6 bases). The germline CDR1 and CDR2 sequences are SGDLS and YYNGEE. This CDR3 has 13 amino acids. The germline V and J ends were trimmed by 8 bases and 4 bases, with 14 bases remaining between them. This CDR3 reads CASGQPGADTQYF. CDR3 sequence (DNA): TGTGCCAGTGGACAGCCTGGGGCAGATACGCAGTATTTT.

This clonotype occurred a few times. CDR3 bases: TGCGCCAGCAGCCTCGGAGTTACCGGGACTTCGTCCTGGGAGCAGTACTTC. This translates into CASSLGVTGTSSWEQYF. The chain recombines TRBV4-3 with TRBJ2-7, with D perhaps matching TRBD2 (6 bases). This CDR3 is 17 amino acids long. Trimming cost V 4 bases and J 7 bases, with 26 bases left between them. CDR1 LGHNA and CDR2 YSLEER come from the germline V gene.

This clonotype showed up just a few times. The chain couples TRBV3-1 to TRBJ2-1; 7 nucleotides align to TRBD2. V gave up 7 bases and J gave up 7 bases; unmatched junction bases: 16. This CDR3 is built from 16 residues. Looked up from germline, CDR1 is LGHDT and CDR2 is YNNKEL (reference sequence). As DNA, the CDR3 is TGTGCCAGCACCCCCGGGACTTGGACTAGGGGTAATGAGCAGTTCTTC. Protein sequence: CASTPGTWTRGNEQFF.

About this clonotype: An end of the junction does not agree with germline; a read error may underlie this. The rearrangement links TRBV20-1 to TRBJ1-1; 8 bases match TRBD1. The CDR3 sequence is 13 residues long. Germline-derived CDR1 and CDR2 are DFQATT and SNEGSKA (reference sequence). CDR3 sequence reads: CSAREGQAKLQGF. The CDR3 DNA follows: TGCAGTGCTAGAGAGGGACAGGCCAAACTCCAGGGTTTT.

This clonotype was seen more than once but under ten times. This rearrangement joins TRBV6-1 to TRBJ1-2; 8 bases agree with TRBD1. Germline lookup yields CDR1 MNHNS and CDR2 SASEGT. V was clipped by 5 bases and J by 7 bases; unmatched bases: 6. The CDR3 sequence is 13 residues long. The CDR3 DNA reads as TGTGCCAGCAGTATGACAGGGGAGTTTGGCTACACCTTC. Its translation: CASSMTGEFGYTF.

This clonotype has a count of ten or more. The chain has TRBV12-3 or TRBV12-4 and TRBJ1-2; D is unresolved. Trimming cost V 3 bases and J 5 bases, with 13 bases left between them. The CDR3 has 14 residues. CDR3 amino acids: CASSLVRQWYGYTF. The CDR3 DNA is TGTGCCAGCAGTTTGGTGAGGCAGTGGTATGGCTACACCTTC.

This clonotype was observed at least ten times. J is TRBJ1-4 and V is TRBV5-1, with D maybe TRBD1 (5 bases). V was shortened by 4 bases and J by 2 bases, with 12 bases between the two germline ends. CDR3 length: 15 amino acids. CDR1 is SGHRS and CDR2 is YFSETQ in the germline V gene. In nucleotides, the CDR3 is TGCGCCAGCAGCACGGGCGGGGGGACTAATGAAAAACTGTTTTTT. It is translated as CASSTGGGTNEKLFF.

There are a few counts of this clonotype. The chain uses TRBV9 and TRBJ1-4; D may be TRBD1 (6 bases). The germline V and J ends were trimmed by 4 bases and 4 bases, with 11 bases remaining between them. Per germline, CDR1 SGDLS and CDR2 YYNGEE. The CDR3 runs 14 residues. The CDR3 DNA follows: TGTGCCAGCAGCCGGGACAACTTTAATGAAAAACTGTTTTTT. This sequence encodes CASSRDNFNEKLFF.

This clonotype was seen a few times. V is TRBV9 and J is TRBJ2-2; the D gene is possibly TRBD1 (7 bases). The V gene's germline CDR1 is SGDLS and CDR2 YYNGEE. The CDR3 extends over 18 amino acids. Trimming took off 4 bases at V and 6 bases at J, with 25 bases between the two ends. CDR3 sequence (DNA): TGTGCCAGCAGCCCTTTAGTTTGGACAACAGGGGAGGCCGGGGAGCTGTTTTTT. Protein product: CASSPLVWTTGEAGELFF.

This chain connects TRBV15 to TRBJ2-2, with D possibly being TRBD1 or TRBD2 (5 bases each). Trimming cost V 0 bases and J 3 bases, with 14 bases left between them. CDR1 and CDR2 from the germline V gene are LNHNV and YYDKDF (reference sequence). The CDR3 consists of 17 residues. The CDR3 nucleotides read TGTGCCACCAGCAGAGAAATTAAGGGACGGTACACCGGGGAGCTGTTTTTT. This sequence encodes CATSREIKGRYTGELFF. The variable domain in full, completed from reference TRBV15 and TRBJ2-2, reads DAMVIQNPRYQVTQFGKPVTLSCSQTLNHNVMYWYQQKSSQAPKLLFHYYDKDFNNEADTPDNFQSRRPNTSFCFLDIRSPGLGDTAMYLCATSREIKGRYTGELFFGEGSRLTVL.

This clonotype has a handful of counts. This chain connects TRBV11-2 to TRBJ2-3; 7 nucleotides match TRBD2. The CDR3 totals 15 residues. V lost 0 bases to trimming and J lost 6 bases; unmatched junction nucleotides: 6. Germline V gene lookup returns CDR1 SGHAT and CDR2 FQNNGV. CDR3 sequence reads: CASSLEAGVADTQYF. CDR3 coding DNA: TGTGCCAGCAGCTTAGAGGCGGGAGTTGCGGATACGCAGTATTTT.

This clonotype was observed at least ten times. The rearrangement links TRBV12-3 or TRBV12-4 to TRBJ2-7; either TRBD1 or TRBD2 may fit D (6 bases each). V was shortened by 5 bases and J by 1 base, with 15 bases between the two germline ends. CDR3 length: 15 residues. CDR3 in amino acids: CASSLGRGGSYEQYF. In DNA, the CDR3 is TGTGCCAGCAGTCTGGGCCGAGGGGGGTCCTACGAGCAGTACTTC.

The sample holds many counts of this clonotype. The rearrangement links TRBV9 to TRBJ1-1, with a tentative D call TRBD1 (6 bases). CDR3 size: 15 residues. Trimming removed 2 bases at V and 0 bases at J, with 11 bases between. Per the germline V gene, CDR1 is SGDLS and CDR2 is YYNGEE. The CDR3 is CASSVQTGMNTEAFF. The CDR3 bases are TGTGCCAGCAGCGTCCAGACAGGAATGAACACTGAAGCTTTCTTT.

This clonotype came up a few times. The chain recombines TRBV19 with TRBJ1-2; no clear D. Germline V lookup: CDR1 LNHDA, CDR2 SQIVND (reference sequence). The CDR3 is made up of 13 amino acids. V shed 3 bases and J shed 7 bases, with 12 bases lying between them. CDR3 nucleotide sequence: TGTGCCAGTAGTATCGTAACCTACGGTGGCTACACCTTC. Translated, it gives CASSIVTYGGYTF.

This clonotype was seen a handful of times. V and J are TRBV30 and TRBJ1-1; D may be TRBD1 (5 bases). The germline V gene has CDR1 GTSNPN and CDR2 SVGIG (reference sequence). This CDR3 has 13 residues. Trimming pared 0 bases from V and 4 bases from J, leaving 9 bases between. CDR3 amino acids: CAWSVSGGTEAFF. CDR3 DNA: TGTGCCTGGAGTGTATCGGGGGGCACTGAAGCTTTCTTT. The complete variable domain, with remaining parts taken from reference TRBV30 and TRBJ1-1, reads SQTIHQWPATLVQPVGSPLSLECTVEGTSNPNLYWYRQAAGRGLQLLFYSVGIGQISSEVPQNLSASRPQDRQFILSSKKLLLSDSGFYLCAWSVSGGTEAFFGQGTRLTVV.

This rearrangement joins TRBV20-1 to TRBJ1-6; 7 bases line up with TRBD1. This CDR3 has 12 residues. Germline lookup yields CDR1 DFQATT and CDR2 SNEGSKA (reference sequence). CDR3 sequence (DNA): TGCAGCGCGGGACAGAGGAATTCACCCCTCCACTTT. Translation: CSAGQRNSPLHF.

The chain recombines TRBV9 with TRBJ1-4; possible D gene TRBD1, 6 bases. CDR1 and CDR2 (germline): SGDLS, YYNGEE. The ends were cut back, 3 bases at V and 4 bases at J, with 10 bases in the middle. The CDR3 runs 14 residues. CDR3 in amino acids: CASSGHRDNEKLFF. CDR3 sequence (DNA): TGTGCCAGCAGCGGTCACAGGGATAATGAAAAACTGTTTTTT.

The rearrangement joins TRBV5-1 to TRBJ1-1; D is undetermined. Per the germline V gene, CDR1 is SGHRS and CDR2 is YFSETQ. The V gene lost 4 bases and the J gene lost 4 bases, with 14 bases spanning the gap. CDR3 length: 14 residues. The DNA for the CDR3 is TGCGCCAGCAGCGGATGGGGATTGGGCACTGAAGCTTTCTTT. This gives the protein CASSGWGLGTEAFF.